These 19 T cell receptor beta chains came from one sample sequenced in a study of beta chain features in type 1 diabetes. Study-wide findings and caveats: TCRB CDR3 length was moderately but significantly reduced in all four CD4+ subsets of Type 1 diabetes patients.

No antigen is known for these receptors. The authors reverse transcribed all of the isolated RNA, so sequencing captured expressed TCRB transcripts. Method: immunoSEQ multiplex PCR; TCRdb's copy keeps in-frame clones and lacks some. The sample yields around 160,000 clones, about 63% seen once. The sequencing sample was made of naive CD4+ T cells from blood. Receptors were obtained from a man aged 30 to 39 with type 1 diabetes.

The chain carries TRBV29-1 and TRBJ1-1; D may be TRBD1 (5 bases). The germline V gene has CDR1 SQVTM and CDR2 ANQGSEA. There are 11 residues in the CDR3. V was trimmed by 5 bases and J by 4 bases, leaving 8 bases between them. The CDR3 reads CSVSRVTEAFF. CDR3 nucleotide sequence: TGCAGCGTTAGCAGGGTCACTGAAGCTTTCTTT. Filled out from reference TRBV29-1 and TRBJ1-1, the complete variable domain reads SAVISQKPSRDICQRGTSLTIQCQVDSQVTMMFWYRQQPGQSLTLIATANQGSEATYESGFVIDKFPISRPNLTFSTLTVSNMSPEDSSIYLCSVSRVTEAFFGQGTRLTVV.

V gene TRBV29-1 combines with J gene TRBJ2-7, with D maybe TRBD1 (5 bases). Germline V gene sequence: CDR1 SQVTM, CDR2 ANQGSEA. The V end lost 2 bases, the J end lost 5 bases, and 10 bases lay between the germline ends. This CDR3 is built from 12 residues. CDR3 amino acids: CSVESTVNEQYF. Here the CDR3 DNA reads TGCAGCGTTGAATCGACAGTTAACGAGCAGTACTTC.

The chain employs TRBV18 and TRBJ2-3; a weak D match, TRBD1 (6 bases). Per the germline V gene, CDR1 is KGHSH and CDR2 is LQKENI. This CDR3 spans 15 amino acids. Trimming stripped 6 bases from V and 5 bases from J, with 18 bases between. The CDR3 DNA reads as TGTGCCAGCTCTCATACCCCGGGACAACGAGATACGCAGTATTTT. Protein product: CASSHTPGQRDTQYF.

The rearrangement joins TRBV7-9 to TRBJ2-5, with D maybe TRBD1 (5 bases). Trimming pared 3 bases from V and 6 bases from J, leaving 14 bases between. The CDR3 covers 14 residues. Germline-derived CDR1 and CDR2 are SEHNR and FQNEAQ (reference sequence). The CDR3: CASSFQQASKTQYF. CDR3 bases: TGTGCCAGCAGCTTTCAACAGGCGTCGAAGACCCAGTACTTC.

This chain uses TRBV29-1 with TRBJ2-5, with unresolved D. Germline CDR1 reads SQVTM; CDR2 reads ANQGSEA. CDR3 length equals 13 residues. The ends were cut back, 7 bases at V and 0 bases at J, with 12 bases in the middle. The CDR3 region is CSALGHYQETQYF. In DNA, the CDR3 is TGCAGCGCCCTCGGTCATTACCAAGAGACCCAGTACTTC.

This clone was observed a few times. The CDR3 spells CAWSQQLHSNQPQHF. Written as DNA, the CDR3 is TGTGCCTGGTCCCAACAGTTACATAGCAATCAGCCCCAGCATTTT. The V and J genes are TRBV30 and TRBJ1-5; the D is unclear. With 5 bases removed from V and 0 bases from J, the gap between germline ends came to 14 bases. The CDR3 consists of 15 residues. The V gene's germline CDR1 is GTSNPN and CDR2 SVGIG (reference sequence). Full variable domain (outside the CDR3, taken from reference TRBV30 and TRBJ1-5): SQTIHQWPATLVQPVGSPLSLECTVEGTSNPNLYWYRQAAGRGLQLLFYSVGIGQISSEVPQNLSASRPQDRQFILSSKKLLLSDSGFYLCAWSQQLHSNQPQHFGDGTRLSIL.

V is TRBV1 and J is TRBJ1-4. TRBV1 is a pseudogene. The CDR3 is 15 amino acids. In DNA, the CDR3 is TGCACCAGCAGCCAAGATTGGAGTTCTAATGAAAAACTGTTTTTT. This codes for CTSSQDWSSNEKLFF.

The chain employs TRBV7-6 and TRBJ2-7, with 7 bases fitting TRBD1. The CDR3 is 13 amino acids. V lost 5 bases, J lost 6 bases, and 7 bases stayed unmatched. CDR1 is SGHVS and CDR2 is FNYEAQ in the germline V gene. For the CDR3, the DNA is TGTGCCAGCAGCGAGACAGGGTTGGGCGAGCAGTACTTC. It encodes CASSETGLGEQYF.

The chain employs TRBV7-9 and TRBJ2-3; D perhaps matches TRBD2 (5 bases). V was cut by 5 bases and J by 1 base, with 16 bases left in between. There are 16 residues in the CDR3. Germline values: CDR1 SEHNR, CDR2 FQNEAQ (reference sequence). For the CDR3, the DNA is TGTGCCAGCAGCCCTCTCGGAGCGGAGGGCACAGATACGCAGTATTTT. Protein product: CASSPLGAEGTDTQYF.

This rearrangement joins TRBV4-3 to TRBJ1-5; no definite D call. The CDR3 sequence is 16 residues long. Germline CDR1 and CDR2: LGHNA and YSLEER. The V end was cut by 0 bases, the J end by 0 bases, with 9 bases between. CDR3 sequence (DNA): TGCGCCAGCAGCCAAGAGGCGCGTTATAGCAATCAGCCCCAGCATTTT. It is translated as CASSQEARYSNQPQHF.

The chain couples TRBV9 to TRBJ2-5; possible D gene TRBD2, 6 bases. Trimming shortened V by 3 bases and J by 1 base, and 10 bases separated the two germline ends. The CDR3 covers 14 residues. The germline V gene encodes CDR1 SGDLS and CDR2 YYNGEE. DNA of the CDR3: TGTGCCAGCAGCGCGGGGGACGGCCAAGAGACCCAGTACTTC. It encodes CASSAGDGQETQYF. Together with reference TRBV9 and TRBJ2-5, the CDR3 gives the full variable domain: DSGVTQTPKHLITATGQRVTLRCSPRSGDLSVYWYQQSLDQGLQFLIQYYNGEERAKGNILERFSAQQFPDLHSELNLSSLELGDSALYFCASSAGDGQETQYFGPGTRLLVL.

The CDR3 here is CAWSSGAPDTQYF. The CDR3 bases are TGTGCCTGGAGTAGCGGGGCCCCAGATACGCAGTATTTT. This rearrangement joins TRBV30 to TRBJ2-3; 7 bases align to TRBD2. Germline V lookup: CDR1 GTSNPN, CDR2 SVGIG (reference sequence). The CDR3 extends over 13 amino acids. J lost 4 bases, V lost 2 bases, and 3 bases had no gene match.

The rearrangement uses TRBV9 and TRBJ2-5; D is perhaps TRBD2 (5 bases). With 0 bases removed from V and 4 bases from J, the gap between germline ends came to 16 bases. Germline V CDR1 and CDR2: SGDLS, YYNGEE. This CDR3 has 16 residues. Here the CDR3 DNA reads TGTGCCAGCAGCGTAGCACCTTCCAATCGGGGAGAGACCCAGTACTTC. Its translation is CASSVAPSNRGETQYF.

The table lists this clone with a few counts. V and J are TRBV30 and TRBJ2-1; D remains ambiguous. Germline CDR1 and CDR2: GTSNPN and SVGIG (reference sequence). The CDR3 extends over 12 amino acids. With 0 bases removed from V and 5 bases from J, the gap between germline ends came to 5 bases. Written as DNA, the CDR3 is TGTGCCTGGAGTGTCAAAAACAATGAGCAGTTCTTC. Residues: CAWSVKNNEQFF.

The chain recombines TRBV18 with TRBJ1-3; D uncertain. Trimming shortened V by 0 bases and J by 4 bases, and 10 bases separated the two germline ends. Germline values: CDR1 KGHSH, CDR2 LQKENI. CDR3 length equals 15 residues. The CDR3 bases are TGTGCCAGCTCACCACCGGTGGGGTTCGGAAACACCATATATTTT. This codes for CASSPPVGFGNTIYF.

This chain links TRBV4-1 with TRBJ2-3; a possible D gene is TRBD2 (5 bases). The germline V gene encodes CDR1 MGHRA and CDR2 YSYEKL. This CDR3 has 16 residues. Between the trimmed V and J ends, which lost 1 base and 2 bases, there was a span of 13 bases. The CDR3 nucleotides read TGCGCCAGCAGCCAAGGAGTACGGGGAGACACAGATACGCAGTATTTT. Encoded protein: CASSQGVRGDTDTQYF.

The gene calls are TRBV29-1 and TRBJ1-1; 8 positions agree with TRBD1. The CDR3 has 15 amino acids. CDR1 is SQVTM and CDR2 is ANQGSEA in the germline V gene. Unmatched junction bases numbered 7, after V lost 4 bases and J lost 0 bases. The CDR3: CSVAHPDRVNTEAFF. The DNA for the CDR3 is TGCAGCGTTGCCCACCCGGACAGGGTGAACACTGAAGCTTTCTTT.

CDR3 protein: CAISAARDSNQPQHF. The DNA of the CDR3 is TGTGCCATCAGTGCGGCGAGGGATAGCAATCAGCCCCAGCATTTT. This sequence joins TRBV10-3 and TRBJ1-5; D not resolved. There are 15 residues in the CDR3. The germline V and J ends were trimmed by 4 bases and 0 bases, with 10 bases remaining between them. Germline CDR1 is ENHRY and CDR2 is SYGVKD.

The CDR3 sequence: CASSTSGRDTEAFF. The CDR3 DNA reads TGTGCCAGCAGCACCAGTGGCCGGGACACTGAAGCTTTCTTT. The chain is built from TRBV9 and TRBJ1-1; D is undetermined. CDR1 and CDR2 (germline): SGDLS, YYNGEE. The CDR3 is 14 amino acids. V was cut by 4 bases and J by 3 bases, with 13 bases left in between.